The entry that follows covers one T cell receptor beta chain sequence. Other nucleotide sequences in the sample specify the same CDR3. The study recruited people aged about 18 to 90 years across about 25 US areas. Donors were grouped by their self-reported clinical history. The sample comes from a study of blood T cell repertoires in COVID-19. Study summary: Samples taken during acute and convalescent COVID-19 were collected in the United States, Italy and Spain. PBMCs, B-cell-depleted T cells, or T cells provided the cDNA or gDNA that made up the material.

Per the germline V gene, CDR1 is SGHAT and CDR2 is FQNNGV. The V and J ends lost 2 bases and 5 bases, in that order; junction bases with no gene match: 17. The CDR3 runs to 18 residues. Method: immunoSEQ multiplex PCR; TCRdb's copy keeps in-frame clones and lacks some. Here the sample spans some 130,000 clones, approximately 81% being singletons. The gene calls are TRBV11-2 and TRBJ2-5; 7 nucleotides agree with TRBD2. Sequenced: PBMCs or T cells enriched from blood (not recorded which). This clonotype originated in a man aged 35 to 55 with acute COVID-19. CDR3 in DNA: TGTGCCAGCAGCTTATTCCCCCCGGGTGGGGGGGTCGGCGAGACCCAGTACTTC. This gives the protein CASSLFPPGGGVGETQYF.